These T cell receptor beta chains were read from a single sample in a study of T cell changes during pregnancy in multiple sclerosis. Here immunoSEQ multiplex PCR was the method, and the copy in TCRdb shows in-frame clones only, minus some. The table shows tens of thousands of clones, with roughly 94% occurring only once. This material consisted of CD8+ T cells from peripheral blood mononuclear cells, taken before pregnancy. The source is a female donor with multiple sclerosis, enrolled in a pregnancy study. Each CDR3 is given with its conserved first and last residue. The D gene is left open where the match is weak. Clone sizes are given selectively: once, few, many, or a class where the clone is expanded.

>NA|NA|TRBV6-1|TRBJ1-5|16
TGTGCCAGCAGTGAAGGGTGGGGGGGCAGCAATCAGCCCCAGCATTTT
CASSEGWGGSNQPQHF
>once|NA|TRBV6-1|TRBJ1-5|16
TGTGCCAGCAGTGAAGACAGCCCTTATAGCAATCAGCCCCAGCATTTT
CASSEDSPYSNQPQHF
>NA|TRBD2|TRBV6-4|TRBJ2-3|15
TGTGCCAGCAGCTCTAGCGGGAGTAGCACAGATACGCAGTATTTT
CASSSSGSSTDTQYF
>NA|NA|TRBV9|TRBJ1-2|16
TGTGCCAGCAGCGTAGATCCGTTTTTGGACAACCATGGCTACACCTTC
CASSVDPFLDNHGYTF
>once|NA|TRBV27|TRBJ2-7|15
TGTGCCAGCAGTTTATCCGGGGTCGGGACCTACGAGCAGTACTTC
CASSLSGVGTYEQYF
>once|NA|TRBV6-6|TRBJ2-7|13
TGTGCCAGCAGTTACCTGCGAGTCTACGAGCAGTACTTC
CASSYLRVYEQYF
>NA|NA|TRBV29-1|TRBJ1-2|9
TGCAGCGTTGAATTAGACTCCACCTTC
CSVELDSTF
>NA|TRBD2|TRBV2|TRBJ2-7|12
TGTGCCAGCAGGGGAGGGGCGCTTCAGCAGTACTTC
CASRGGALQQYF
>NA|TRBD2|TRBV9|TRBJ2-3|15
TGTGCCAGCAGCCCAAGCGGGAGGGCCACAGATACGCAGTATTTT
CASSPSGRATDTQYF
>NA|TRBD1|TRBV4-1|TRBJ1-2|12
TGCGCCAGCGGAACAGGGGGCCATGGCTACACCTTC
CASGTGGHGYTF
>NA|TRBD2|TRBV4-1|TRBJ2-7|14
TGCGCCAGCAGCCTTGGGACTAGTATATCCGAGCAGTACTTC
CASSLGTSISEQYF
>NA|NA|TRBV7-9|TRBJ2-5|13
TGTGCCAGCAGCTCGGGACTCCAAGAGACCCAGTACTTC
CASSSGLQETQYF
>NA|TRBD1|TRBV7-9|TRBJ2-1|15
TGTGCCAACAGGTGGGGGACAGAATCCTACAATGAGCAGTTCTTC
CANRWGTESYNEQFF
>NA|TRBD1|TRBV30|TRBJ1-1|13
TGTGCCTGGAGTAGACAGGGGAACACTGAAGCTTTCTTT
CAWSRQGNTEAFF
>NA|NA|TRBV7-9|TRBJ1-1|13
TGTGCCAGCAGCTTCCCCGGGGACACTGAAGCTTTCTTT
CASSFPGDTEAFF
>NA|NA|TRBV10-1|TRBJ2-1|15
TGCGCCAGCAGTGATTTAGGGGAATCCTACAATGAGCAGTTCTTC
CASSDLGESYNEQFF
>NA|NA|TRBV7-9|TRBJ1-3|14
TGTGCCAGCAGCACGGGGTTGGGTGGAAACACCATATATTTT
CASSTGLGGNTIYF
>NA|NA|TRBV4-2|TRBJ2-7|15
TGTGCCAGCAGCCGGTTAGCGGCCAGCTCCTACGAGCAGTACTTC
CASSRLAASSYEQYF
>NA|TRBD1|TRBV4-2|TRBJ2-7|15
TGTGCCAGCAGCTGGGGACAGGCCCACTCCTACGAGCAGTACTTC
CASSWGQAHSYEQYF
>NA|NA|TRBV27|TRBJ1-5|14
TGTGCCAGCAGTTTAGCAGTAAGCAATCAGCCCCAGCATTTT
CASSLAVSNQPQHF
>NA|TRBD2|TRBV13|TRBJ2-7|13
TGTGCCAGCAGCTTGGGGGAGGGCTACGAGCAGTACTTC
CASSLGEGYEQYF
>NA|NA|TRBV7-9|TRBJ2-2|14
TGTGCCAGCAGCCCCCGCGGTGCGACCGGGGAGCTGTTTTTT
CASSPRGATGELFF
>NA|NA|TRBV27|TRBJ2-7|13
TGTGCCACCGCGCACGGGAGAGACTACGAGCAGTACTTC
CATAHGRDYEQYF
>NA|NA|TRBV29-1|TRBJ2-7|12
TGCAGCGTACGGGAGTCCTCCTACGAGCAGTACTTC
CSVRESSYEQYF
>NA|NA|TRBV4-1|TRBJ2-7|15
TGCGCCAGCAGCCAAGAGCGGAGGAGCTCCTACGAGCAGTACTTC
CASSQERRSSYEQYF
>NA|NA|TRBV5-6|TRBJ1-2|15
TGTGCCAGCAGCAAAATCACCCAGGGAAACTATGGCTACACCTTC
CASSKITQGNYGYTF
>NA|TRBD1|TRBV29-1|TRBJ1-2|13
TGCAGCGTTGATGGACAGGGGTTCTATGGCTACACCTTC
CSVDGQGFYGYTF
>NA|NA|TRBV27|TRBJ1-5|13
TGTGCCAGCAGTACAGGGCCCGGTCAGCCCCAGCATTTT
CASSTGPGQPQHF
>NA|TRBD1|TRBV19|TRBJ1-1|12
TGTGCCAGTAGTTGGGACAGTATCGTAGCTTTCTTT
CASSWDSIVAFF
>once|TRBD2|TRBV9|TRBJ2-1|17
TGTGCCAGCAGCGTAGGTTCCCTAGCGGGAGGCGACAATGAGCAGTTCTTC
CASSVGSLAGGDNEQFF